A selection of T cell receptor beta chains follows, all from one sample in a study of blood T cell repertoires in COVID-19. Libraries were prepared by immunoSEQ multiplex PCR; TCRdb keeps only in-frame clonotypes and omits some of them. Of under 300,000 clones listed, approximately 91% are singletons. The sequencing input was PBMCs or T cells enriched from blood (not recorded which). These receptors all come from a human donor in a cohort exposed to, infected with or recovered from COVID-19 (not recorded which). The donor label of this sample is uncertain. CDR3s include the opening cysteine and the closing phenylalanine or tryptophan.

TRBJ2-7,TRBV19,CASSIGQNEQYF
TRBJ1-1,TRBV5-1,CASSSYPGSWRNTEAFF
TRBJ2-3,TRBV9,CASSVDMRTDTQYF
TRBJ2-7,TRBV11-3,CASSFLNSGGRSYEQYF
TRBJ2-3,TRBV7-9,CASSTNSSPDTQYF
TRBJ1-6,TRBV11-2,CASSLLYDSPLHF
TRBJ2-7,TRBV29-1,CSVSMNRVNSYEQYF
TRBJ1-1,TRBV7-2,CASVSGPTEAFF
TRBJ2-3,TRBV9,CASSLGLAGGPDTQYF
TRBJ1-6,TRBV4-1,CASSQVGATGRVNSPLHF
TRBJ2-1,TRBV7-7,CASSPNFNRVSEQFF
TRBJ2-5,TRBV5-1,CASSNGLAAETQYF
TRBJ2-7,TRBV3-1/TRBV3-2,CASSRTRDYLYEQYF
TRBJ2-7,TRBV19,CASSIGAGFSEQYF
TRBJ1-2,TRBV5-1,CASSRDRADYGYTF
TRBJ1-1,TRBV6-5,CATNQGRNTEAFF
TRBJ2-5,TRBV5-1,CASTTGDAGGVETQYF
TRBJ2-1,TRBV4-1,CASSQASRGRNEQFF
TRBJ2-3,TRBV7-2,CASIDRADTQYF
TRBJ2-3,TRBV11-3,CASSPGGADTQYF
TRBJ1-4,TRBV9,CASSGGTGKKLFF
TRBJ2-3,TRBV20-1,CSASAGGADTQYF
TRBJ1-5,TRBV19,CASTVTGGNQPQHF
TRBJ1-2,TRBV19,CASNTAKPGQGFGYTF
TRBJ1-1,TRBV2,CASRGTGGLNTEAFF
TRBJ2-1,TRBV19,CASTKGVPGQGGTGQFF
TRBJ2-2,TRBV7-9,CASSQRGGDTGELFF
TRBJ2-3,TRBV12-3/TRBV12-4,CASSLPRGDTQYF
TRBJ2-3,TRBV6-2/TRBV6-3,CASSRGTSGTYTQYF
TRBJ2-5,TRBV27,CASSSAGEETQYF
TRBJ2-5,TRBV7-8,CASSWGGLAGFQETQYF
TRBJ1-2,TRBV5-1,CASSFSGVSYGYTF
TRBJ1-2,TRBV4-1,CASSQSGGSGGYTF
TRBJ1-1,TRBV10-3,CAISELDRNTEAFF
TRBJ2-5,TRBV21-1,CASSLQRGDQETQYF
TRBJ2-7,TRBV3-1/TRBV3-2,CASSLTGKYEQYF